The present T cell receptor beta chain was sequenced within a study of chemoradiotherapy in HPV16-positive cancers. Method: immunoSEQ multiplex PCR; TCRdb's copy keeps in-frame clones and lacks some. This sample yields about 860 clones, of which around 94% are seen a single time; 3% to 3.5% belongs to the top ten. The CDR3 loop spans 19 amino acids. From germline, CDR1 is SEHNR and CDR2 FQNEAQ (reference sequence). Between the trimmed V and J ends, which lost 7 bases and 0 bases, there was a span of 25 bases. The chain employs TRBV7-9 and TRBJ1-5; D is ambiguous. The TCR comes from a human donor with HPV-associated anogenital cancer. The material sequenced was tumor tissue, taken from a patient who underwent chemoradiotherapy. CDR3 sequence reads: CASTPPLEFKIYSNQPQHF. The CDR3 DNA reads as TGTGCCAGCACCCCACCGTTGGAATTCAAGATATATAGCAATCAGCCCCAGCATTTT.